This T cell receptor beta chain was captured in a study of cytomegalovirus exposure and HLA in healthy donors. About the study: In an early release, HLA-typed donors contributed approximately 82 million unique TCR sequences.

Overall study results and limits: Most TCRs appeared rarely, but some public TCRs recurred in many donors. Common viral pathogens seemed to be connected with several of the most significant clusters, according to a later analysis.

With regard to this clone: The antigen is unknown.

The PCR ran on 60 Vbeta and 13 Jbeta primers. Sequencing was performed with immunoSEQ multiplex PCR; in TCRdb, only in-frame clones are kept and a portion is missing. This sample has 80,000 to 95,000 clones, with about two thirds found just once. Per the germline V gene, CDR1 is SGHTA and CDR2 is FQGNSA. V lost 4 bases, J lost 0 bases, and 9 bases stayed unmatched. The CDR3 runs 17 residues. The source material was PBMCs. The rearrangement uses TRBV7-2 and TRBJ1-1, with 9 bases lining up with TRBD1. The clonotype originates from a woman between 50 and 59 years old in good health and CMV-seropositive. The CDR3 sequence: CASSSTGTGFLNTEAFF. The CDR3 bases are TGTGCCAGCAGCTCGACCGGGACAGGGTTTCTGAACACTGAAGCTTTCTTT.